The next 7 T cell receptor beta chains were all read from a single sample in a study of long-term antiretroviral therapy in people with HIV. Sequencing relied on immunoSEQ assay v3.0, run at survey level. Method: immunoSEQ multiplex PCR; TCRdb's copy keeps in-frame clones and lacks some. The sample carries around 30,000 clones, 75% to 90% recorded once. The material sequenced was unsorted PBMCs, taken 2.3 years after starting antiretroviral therapy. The receptor source for this set is a man between 35 and 55 years old with HIV.

The CDR3 coding sequence is TGCGCCAGCAGCCAAGATCTTGACAGCAACCATTCGAACACCGGGGAGCTGTTTTTT. Encoded protein: CASSQDLDSNHSNTGELFF. This chain uses TRBV4-1 with TRBJ2-2, with D perhaps matching TRBD1 (5 bases). The germline V gene encodes CDR1 MGHRA and CDR2 YSYEKL. The CDR3 covers 19 residues. V lost 0 bases, J lost 0 bases, and 17 bases lay in between.

V and J are TRBV18 and TRBJ2-1; TRBD1 is a possible D gene (6 bases). V was pared by 6 bases and J by 1 base, with 22 bases between. This CDR3 has 18 amino acids. Germline V lookup: CDR1 KGHSH, CDR2 LQKENI. The CDR3 here is CASSPDIQGMSSYNEQFF. CDR3 in DNA: TGTGCCAGCTCTCCCGATATACAGGGAATGAGTTCCTACAATGAGCAGTTCTTC.

The CDR3 nucleotides are TGCAGCGTAAAGGGACTAGCGGGAGGAACAGACGATGAGCAGTTCTTC. Translated, it gives CSVKGLAGGTDDEQFF. The J gene is TRBJ2-1, the V gene TRBV29-1, with 15 bases matching TRBD2. This CDR3 region has 16 residues. The germline V gene encodes CDR1 SQVTM and CDR2 ANQGSEA. V trimming: 6 bases; J trimming: 8 bases; junction bases outside the gene matches: 11.

The chain joins TRBV10-3 to TRBJ2-7, with 9 bases identical to TRBD1. Germline V gene lookup returns CDR1 ENHRY and CDR2 SYGVKD. V dropped 0 bases and J dropped 5; count of bases not matched to a gene: 8. The CDR3 covers 16 residues. This CDR3 reads CAISESSNRGLNEQYF. In DNA form, the CDR3 reads TGTGCCATCAGTGAGTCATCAAACAGGGGGCTAAACGAGCAGTACTTC.

Here the CDR3 reads CACMGADTEAFF. The DNA for the CDR3 is TGTGCCTGCATGGGAGCGGACACTGAAGCTTTCTTT. The gene calls are TRBV19 and TRBJ1-1; D not resolved. The CDR3 loop spans 12 amino acids. Germline CDR1 and CDR2: LNHDA and SQIVND (reference sequence). The V and J ends lost 11 bases and 3 bases respectively, with 13 bases between them.

The chain has TRBV2 and TRBJ1-2, with 10 nucleotides matching TRBD1. This CDR3 spans 14 amino acids. V lost 7 bases to trimming and J lost 7 bases; unmatched junction nucleotides: 9. CDR1 is SNHLY, CDR2 FYNNEI, per germline. The DNA for the CDR3 is TGTGCCAGCACCACTGGACAGGGGGAGACTGGCTACACCTTC. It is translated as CASTTGQGETGYTF.

The chain combines TRBV29-1 with TRBJ2-5; a possible D gene is TRBD2 (6 bases). This CDR3 has 12 residues. Germline V gene lookup returns CDR1 SQVTM and CDR2 ANQGSEA. The V end lost 3 bases, the J end lost 13 bases, and 18 bases lay between the germline ends. CDR3 residues: CSVERGGGLAYF. Written as DNA, the CDR3 is TGCAGCGTTGAGCGGGGTGGCGGATTGGCGTACTTC.